A single TCR beta chain is shown here with its context. Its cognate antigen is unknown. This specimen comes from a study of T cells expressing NK-cell markers. The overall study: The TCR beta repertoires originated in sorted CD3+CD56+NKG2C+, CD3+CD56+NKG2C- and CD3+CD56-NKG2C+ T cells.

Study-wide results and limits: The dominant NKG2C+ clonotypes represented about 1.0-7.0% of CD8+ T cells in more than five donors.

CDR3 length: 13 residues. Germline V gene lookup returns CDR1 SGHVS and CDR2 FQNEAQ. The authors generated TCR beta cDNA through 5'RACE template switching with UMIs. TCRdb reprocessed the 5' RACE reads and keeps a single row for each CDR3 protein, giving no DNA. The table lists more than 250,000 distinct CDR3 sequences. This clonotype was obtained from a man between 18 and 35 years old in good health. The sample taken for sequencing was blood T cells: a sorted CD56 or NKG2C T cell subset, CD4+ or CD8+ T cells, or bulk PBMC T cells (not recorded which). J is TRBJ2-1 and V is TRBV7-8. The CDR3 loop reads CASSATEDNEQFF.